The sample holds a few counts of the clone carrying this T cell receptor beta chain. TCRdb analysed the 5' RACE reads with MiXCR anew, one entry per CDR3 protein. The data contain about 38,000 distinct CDR3 sequences, more than 4.5% of them singletons. Time point noted: sample taken at primary tumor resection. This specimen comes from a study of spatial heterogeneity in lung cancer. V was cut by 2 bases and J by 7 bases, with 11 bases left in between. In germline, CDR1 is LNHNV, CDR2 YYDKDF (reference sequence). The CDR3 consists of 14 residues. The receptor comes from a female donor with early-stage non-small cell lung cancer. The rearrangement links TRBV15 to TRBJ1-4, with D possibly being TRBD1 (5 bases). The input for sequencing was PBMCs, taken at surgery. The DNA for the CDR3 is TGTGCCACCAGCAGATGGGAGGGGAGTGAAAAACTGTTTTTT. This gives the protein CATSRWEGSEKLFF.